The sequence of this T cell receptor (beta chain) was determined in a study of cytomegalovirus exposure and HLA in healthy donors. Study-level results: Later on, analysis showed that most CMV-associated TCR beta chains appeared to be HLA-restricted.

Use of 60 Vbeta and 13 Jbeta primers characterized the PCR. In the original processing: In a later analysis, the count reached tens of millions of unique TCR beta chains, with roughly 12 million shared. Some clones are missing from TCRdb's copy, which holds only in-frame ones; the method was immunoSEQ multiplex PCR. V, J and clone size are those of that table, while D and trimming were read from the DNA. The table has 170,000 or so clones, around 80% seen once. The trim removed 6 bases at V and 5 bases at J, leaving 5 bases unmatched. The germline V gene has CDR1 MNHEY and CDR2 SVGAGI. The CDR3 runs to 13 residues. On this clone itself: Antigen specificity is unknown.

Sequenced sample: PBMCs. This clonotype originated in a woman between 50 and 59 years old in good health and CMV-seropositive. This chain joins TRBV6-5 and TRBJ2-5, with TRBD2 identical over 8 bases. The CDR3 DNA reads as TGTGCCAGCAGCCGGGGGGGGGAGGAGACCCAGTACTTC. As protein: CASSRGGEETQYF.